The 26 T cell receptor beta chains reported below all come from one sample, sequenced in a study of blood T cell repertoires in COVID-19. The protocol was immunoSEQ multiplex PCR, while the TCRdb copy is restricted to in-frame clones and leaves out a portion. Seen here are about 200,000 clones, more than 75% observed once, and the top ten hold 6%. What was sequenced was peripheral blood. These receptors all stem from a middle-aged woman with COVID-19, enrolled during active disease.

This clone was seen a handful of times. This rearrangement joins TRBV15 to TRBJ2-7; D is possibly TRBD1 (6 bases). The CDR3 has 16 amino acids. The germline V gene has CDR1 LNHNV and CDR2 YYDKDF (reference sequence). V lost 0 bases and J lost 9, with 21 bases in between. In DNA, the CDR3 is TGTGCCACCAGCAGAGATGAAGCAGGGGACCTACGAGGGCAGTACTTC. Translated: CATSRDEAGDLRGQYF.

The rearrangement uses TRBV7-9 and TRBJ1-3, with a weak D call TRBD1 (5 bases). The CDR3 is 16 amino acids. V was cut by 5 bases and J by 3 bases, with 17 bases left in between. Germline CDR1 SEHNR, CDR2 FQNEAQ (reference sequence). The CDR3 here is CASSPPGGLGGNTIYF. CDR3 bases: TGTGCCAGCAGCCCCCCGGGGGGGTTGGGTGGAAACACCATATATTTT.

The rearrangement joins TRBV23-1 to TRBJ2-5; no firm D call. TRBV23-1 carries the ORF label, with uncertain function. V was pared by 5 bases and J by 0 bases, with 4 bases between. The CDR3 is made up of 12 amino acids. CDR3 loop: CASSTDQETQYF. The CDR3, as DNA: TGCGCCAGCAGTACAGACCAAGAGACCCAGTACTTC.

The V gene is TRBV6-5, the J gene TRBJ1-4; D is unresolved. V lost 6 bases and J 7 bases, leaving 15 bases between the germline ends. The CDR3 runs 14 residues. Germline V gene lookup returns CDR1 MNHEY and CDR2 SVGAGI. The DNA for the CDR3 is TGTGCCAGCAGGGGGAGTGGTCATACTGAAAAACTGTTTTTT. Its translation is CASRGSGHTEKLFF.

The V gene is TRBV5-1, the J gene TRBJ2-2, with 9 bases lining up with TRBD1. The germline gives CDR1 SGHRS, CDR2 YFSETQ. The CDR3 length is 16 residues. V lost 1 base to trimming and J lost 2 bases; unmatched junction nucleotides: 3. The CDR3 protein is CASSLRGQGNTGELFF. CDR3 DNA sequence: TGCGCCAGCAGCTTGAGGGGACAGGGAAACACCGGGGAGCTGTTTTTT.

This chain joins TRBV2 and TRBJ1-1; D unclear. This CDR3 region has 11 residues. V lost 6 bases and J lost 5, with 7 bases in between. CDR1 is SNHLY, CDR2 FYNNEI, per germline. The CDR3 spells CASRIRTEAFF. Written as DNA, the CDR3 is TGTGCCAGCAGGATTAGAACTGAAGCTTTCTTT.

The rearrangement joins TRBV11-3 to TRBJ2-1; the match to TRBD2 covers 8 bases. Germline CDR1 reads SGHNT; CDR2 reads YENEEA. The CDR3 loop spans 15 amino acids. V shed 2 bases and J 8 bases; nucleotides not matched to a gene: 8. CDR3 residues: CASSLSPSGFDEQFF. CDR3 bases: TGTGCCAGCAGCTTAAGCCCTAGCGGGTTCGATGAGCAGTTCTTC.

The V gene is TRBV6-4, the J gene TRBJ2-1; TRBD2 might be the D (6 bases). The CDR3 spans 14 residues. CDR1 and CDR2 from the germline V gene are MRHNA and SNTAGT. V was cut by 2 bases and J by 13 bases, with 18 bases left in between. For the CDR3, the DNA is TGTGCCAGCAGTGACAAATTGGGGACTCCCGATCAGTTCTTC. Encoded protein: CASSDKLGTPDQFF.

This clone occurred once. The CDR3 is CSVPHPGLVTNEQFF. Here the CDR3 DNA reads TGCAGCGTTCCCCACCCGGGACTAGTAACCAATGAGCAGTTCTTC. This rearrangement joins TRBV29-1 to TRBJ2-1; 8 positions match TRBD2. Germline loops: CDR1 SQVTM, CDR2 ANQGSEA. This CDR3 region has 15 residues. Unmatched junction bases numbered 12, after V lost 5 bases and J lost 6 bases.

The chain carries TRBV7-2 and TRBJ2-3; 9 bases fit TRBD1. The CDR3 covers 15 residues. With V trimmed by 1 base and J by 4 bases, 3 bases remained unmatched. Germline loops: CDR1 SGHTA, CDR2 FQGNSA. CDR3 loop: CASSLVQGAADTQYF. The CDR3, as DNA: TGTGCCAGCAGCTTAGTACAGGGGGCCGCAGATACGCAGTATTTT. Combining the CDR3 with reference TRBV7-2 and TRBJ2-3 gives the whole variable domain GAGVSQSPSNKVTEKGKDVELRCDPISGHTALYWYRQSLGQGLEFLIYFQGNSAPDKSGLPSDRFSAERTGGSVSTLTIQRTQQEDSAVYLCASSLVQGAADTQYFGPGTRLTVL.

The genes are TRBV7-9 and TRBJ2-1, with D possibly matching TRBD2 (5 bases). Germline CDR1 SEHNR, CDR2 FQNEAQ (reference sequence). There are 16 residues in the CDR3. Trimming removed 5 bases from V and 0 bases from J, with 14 bases in between. The CDR3: CASSQDWVSSYNEQFF. In nucleotides, the CDR3 is TGTGCCAGCAGCCAGGACTGGGTCAGCTCCTACAATGAGCAGTTCTTC.

This chain connects TRBV5-4 to TRBJ1-3, with TRBD1 matching 12 bases. Germline V gene lookup returns CDR1 SGHNT and CDR2 YYREEE (reference sequence). V lost 7 bases and J lost 4; bases outside the gene matches: 15. The CDR3 is 18 amino acids. Here the CDR3 DNA reads TGTGCCAGCGGGAAAGGGACAGGGGGCGCAGACTTCGGAAACACCATATATTTT. This codes for CASGKGTGGADFGNTIYF.

DNA of the CDR3: TGTGCCATCAGCGGAGCCGGGACAGCGATTAACTATGGCTACACCTTC. Protein: CAISGAGTAINYGYTF. The chain combines TRBV10-3 with TRBJ1-2; 7 bases agree with TRBD1. This CDR3 is built from 16 residues. Trimming cost V 6 bases and J 1 base; bases outside gene matches: 11. Germline values: CDR1 ENHRY, CDR2 SYGVKD.

This chain joins TRBV5-1 and TRBJ2-5; no reliable D call. The CDR3 sequence is 14 residues long. The V gene's germline CDR1 is SGHRS and CDR2 YFSETQ. V was cut by 0 bases and J by 5 bases, with 11 bases left in between. The CDR3 DNA follows: TGCGCCAGCAGCTTGGAGTACACTATGGAGACCCAGTACTTC. Translation: CASSLEYTMETQYF.

CDR3 loop: CASSVGAQETQYF. For the CDR3, the DNA is TGTGCCAGCTCAGTAGGGGCCCAAGAGACCCAGTACTTC. The chain combines TRBV6-5 with TRBJ2-5, with a tentative D call TRBD1 (5 bases). Germline-derived CDR1 and CDR2 are MNHEY and SVGAGI. The CDR3 extends over 13 amino acids. Trimming cost V 8 bases and J 1 base, with 11 bases left between them.

V and J are TRBV11-1 and TRBJ2-4; D might be TRBD1 (5 bases). Germline CDR1 is SGHAT and CDR2 is FQDESV (reference sequence). The CDR3 sequence is 14 residues long. Trimming left V 5 bases short and J 1 base short, with 9 bases between. CDR3 protein: CASSPRVAKNIQYF. As DNA, the CDR3 is TGTGCCAGCAGCCCCAGGGTCGCCAAAAACATTCAGTACTTC.

Worth noting for this clone: Sequence at one end of the junction differs from germline and may be a read error. The chain combines TRBV4-2 with TRBJ2-1, with 8 bases lining up with TRBD2. CDR3 length equals 12 residues. CDR1 LGHNA and CDR2 YNFKEQ come from the germline V gene. The CDR3 loop reads CASSQDSGGALF. CDR3 coding DNA: TGTGCCAGCAGCCAAGATTCGGGGGGGGCCCTCTTC.

This clone was seen a handful of times. The rearrangement joins TRBV6-1 to TRBJ1-1; D gene unclear. V gave up 2 bases and J gave up 1 base, with 8 bases separating them. CDR3 size: 14 residues. Germline CDR1 and CDR2: MNHNS and SASEGT. The DNA of the CDR3 is TGTGCCAGCAGTGAATGGCAGGCGAACACTGAAGCTTTCTTT. Protein product: CASSEWQANTEAFF.

The J gene is TRBJ2-1, the V gene TRBV10-3; TRBD1 might be the D (6 bases). CDR1 is ENHRY, CDR2 SYGVKD, per germline. V lost 11 bases, J lost 4 bases, and 18 bases lay in between. CDR3 size: 14 residues. This CDR3 reads CALGAGVGYNEQFF. The CDR3 coding sequence is TGTGCCTTAGGGGCAGGGGTTGGGTACAATGAGCAGTTCTTC.

This rearrangement joins TRBV14 to TRBJ2-5, with TRBD1 matching over 7 bases. Germline V gives CDR1 SGHDN, CDR2 FVKESK. The CDR3 runs 12 residues. The V gene end was trimmed by 5 bases and the J gene end by 4 bases; junction bases not matched to a gene: 1. CDR3 in amino acids: CASSRGRETQYF. DNA for the CDR3: TGTGCCAGCAGCAGGGGGCGAGAGACCCAGTACTTC.

The V gene is TRBV11-1, the J gene TRBJ1-6, with a weak D call TRBD1 (5 bases). CDR3 size: 14 residues. Per germline, CDR1 SGHAT and CDR2 FQDESV (reference sequence). V was cut by 1 base and J by 13 bases, with 14 bases left in between. DNA of the CDR3: TGTGCCAGCAGCTTAGGACAGAGAGACGTCCCCCTCCACTTT. Translating gives CASSLGQRDVPLHF.

The CDR3, as DNA: TGTGCCAGCAGTTACCTGGGACTAGCGGTTGCCTACGAGCAGTACTTC. Amino acid sequence: CASSYLGLAVAYEQYF. The V call is TRBV6-2 or TRBV6-3, the J call TRBJ2-7; 11 bases map to TRBD2. The germline V gene has CDR1 MNHEY and CDR2 SVGEGT. The junction had 5 bases not matched to a gene; V was cut back by 2 bases and J by 2 bases. This CDR3 spans 16 amino acids.

The CDR3 loop reads CASSQVYSQRGTQYF. Written as DNA, the CDR3 is TGCGCCAGCAGCCAAGTATACTCCCAAAGGGGTACGCAGTATTTT. The chain has TRBV4-3 and TRBJ2-3; TRBD1 might be the D (5 bases). The germline gives CDR1 LGHNA, CDR2 YSLEER. The CDR3 is 15 residues long. V shed 1 base and J shed 8 bases, with 16 bases lying between them.

This clone came up once. The CDR3 DNA follows: TGCGCCAGCAGCTTATCCGGGACTAGACGAATTAGTACCGGGGAGCTGTTTTTT. As protein: CASSLSGTRRISTGELFF. The gene calls are TRBV5-1 and TRBJ2-2; 8 positions agree with TRBD2. This CDR3 region has 18 residues. Germline-derived CDR1 and CDR2 are SGHRS and YFSETQ. The trim removed 2 bases at V and 5 bases at J, leaving 14 bases unmatched.

The CDR3 spells CASSMGQPATNYGYTF. CDR3 DNA: TGTGCCAGTAGTATGGGACAGCCAGCGACTAACTATGGCTACACCTTC. The chain uses TRBV19 and TRBJ1-2; TRBD1 aligns across 7 bases. The CDR3 runs to 16 residues. Germline CDR1 is LNHDA and CDR2 is SQIVND (reference sequence). Trimming removed 3 bases from V and 0 bases from J; junction bases left unmatched: 7.

The chain couples TRBV11-2 to TRBJ2-2; TRBD2 matches at 8 bases. The CDR3 has 14 residues. Germline V gives CDR1 SGHAT, CDR2 FQNNGV. The V segment lost 4 bases and the J segment 8 bases; nucleotides outside the gene matches: 6. The chain's CDR3 is CASSSLAGTGELFF. The DNA of the CDR3 is TGTGCCAGCAGCTCTTTAGCGGGGACGGGGGAGCTGTTTTTT.